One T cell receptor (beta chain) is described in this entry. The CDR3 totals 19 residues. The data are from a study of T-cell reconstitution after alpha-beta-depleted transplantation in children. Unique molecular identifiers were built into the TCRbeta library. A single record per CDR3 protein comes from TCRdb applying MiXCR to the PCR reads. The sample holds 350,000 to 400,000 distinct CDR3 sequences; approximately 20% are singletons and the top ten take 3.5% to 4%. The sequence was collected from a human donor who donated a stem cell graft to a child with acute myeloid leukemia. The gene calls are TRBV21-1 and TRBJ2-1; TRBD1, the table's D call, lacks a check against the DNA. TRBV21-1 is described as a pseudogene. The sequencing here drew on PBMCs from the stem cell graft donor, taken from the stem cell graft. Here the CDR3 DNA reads TGTGCCAGCAGCAAAGATAGGAAATGGGGTCGGGATTTGCACAATGAGCAGTTCTTC. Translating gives CASSKDRKWGRDLHNEQFF.